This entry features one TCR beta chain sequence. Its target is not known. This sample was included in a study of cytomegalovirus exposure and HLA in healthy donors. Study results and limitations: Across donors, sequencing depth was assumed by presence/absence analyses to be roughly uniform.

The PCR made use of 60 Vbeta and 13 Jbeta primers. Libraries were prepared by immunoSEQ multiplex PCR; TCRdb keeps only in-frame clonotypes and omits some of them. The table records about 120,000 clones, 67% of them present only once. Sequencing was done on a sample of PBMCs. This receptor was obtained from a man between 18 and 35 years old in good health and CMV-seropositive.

The chain's CDR3 is CAWTTGDYSPLHF. The CDR3 DNA reads TGTGCCTGGACGACAGGGGACTATTCACCCCTCCACTTT. J is TRBJ1-6 and V is TRBV30; 8 bases agree with TRBD1. V lost 4 bases and J lost 8; bases outside the gene matches: 4. CDR1 and CDR2 from the germline V gene are GTSNPN and SVGIG (reference sequence). This CDR3 spans 13 amino acids.